The 7 T cell receptor beta chains below were found in one sample sequenced in a study of T-cell reconstitution after alpha-beta-depleted transplantation in children. The TCRbeta library was prepared with unique molecular identifiers. Each CDR3 protein is one row after TCRdb ran MiXCR on the PCR reads. Of hundreds of thousands of distinct CDR3 sequences in the sample, around 12% are singletons; the top ten hold roughly 0.77%. Sequenced material: PBMCs, taken before TCRalphabeta/CD19-depleted stem cell transplant. The receptor source for this set is a girl aged 2 to 10 with congenital amegakaryocytic thrombocytopenia, due to receive a stem cell transplant.

This clonotype was seen repeatedly, ten times or more. V and J are TRBV5-1 and TRBJ2-1, with 9 bases that match TRBD2. The V gene's germline CDR1 is SGHRS and CDR2 YFSETQ. J was trimmed by 9 bases and V by 4 bases; bases with no gene match: 8. This CDR3 is 14 amino acids long. The chain's CDR3 is CASSAGTSIGEQFF. CDR3 DNA: TGCGCCAGCAGCGCCGGGACTAGCATCGGTGAGCAGTTCTTC.

The table lists this clonotype with many counts. The J gene is TRBJ2-3, the V gene TRBV20-1; no definite D call. The V end was cut by 3 bases, the J end by 2 bases, with 9 bases between. This CDR3 comprises 13 residues. Per germline, CDR1 DFQATT and CDR2 SNEGSKA (reference sequence). This CDR3 reads CSASDLHTDTQYF. The CDR3 nucleotides are TGCAGTGCTAGTGATCTCCACACAGATACGCAGTATTTT.

This clonotype appeared many times. J is TRBJ2-2 and V is TRBV20-1; 9 nucleotides agree with TRBD2. The germline V gene encodes CDR1 DFQATT and CDR2 SNEGSKA (reference sequence). V was pared by 4 bases and J by 3 bases, with 12 bases of the junction left unmatched. CDR3 size: 17 residues. CDR3 bases: TGCAGTGCTACGGGCGTACCTAGCGGGATCGACACCGGGGAGCTGTTTTTT. Translating gives CSATGVPSGIDTGELFF.

This clonotype came up many times. V usage is TRBV20-1 and J usage is TRBJ2-1; D is uncertain. Per germline, CDR1 DFQATT and CDR2 SNEGSKA (reference sequence). Trimming removed 2 bases from V and 0 bases from J, with 14 bases in between. This CDR3 has 16 amino acids. CDR3 loop: CSARSASSRSYNEQFF. Here the CDR3 DNA reads TGCAGTGCTAGATCCGCCTCGTCCCGCTCCTACAATGAGCAGTTCTTC.

This clonotype was recorded a few times. The genes are TRBV14 and TRBJ2-1; 9 bases map to TRBD2. The CDR3 contains 18 residues. The V and J ends lost 4 bases and 4 bases, in that order; junction bases with no gene match: 14. Germline values: CDR1 SGHDN, CDR2 FVKESK. CDR3 coding DNA: TGTGCCAGCAGCCCCGGGACTAGCTTATACGGGGGGTACAATGAGCAGTTCTTC. Translation gives CASSPGTSLYGGYNEQFF. Combining the CDR3 with reference TRBV14 and TRBJ2-1 gives the whole variable domain EAGVTQFPSHSVIEKGQTVTLRCDPISGHDNLYWYRRVMGKEIKFLLHFVKESKQDESGMPNNRFLAERTGGTYSTLKVQPAELEDSGVYFCASSPGTSLYGGYNEQFFGPGTRLTVL.

This clonotype was counted at least ten times. DNA for the CDR3: TGTGCCAGCAGTTTAGGGGGGGCTAGCACAGATACGCAGTATTTT. Amino acids: CASSLGGASTDTQYF. The chain links TRBV28 to TRBJ2-3; D is possibly TRBD2 (7 bases). Trimming pared 2 bases from V and 0 bases from J, leaving 9 bases between. The germline V gene encodes CDR1 MDHEN and CDR2 SYDVKM. The CDR3 covers 15 residues.

This clonotype has only a few counts. This sequence joins TRBV4-1 and TRBJ1-1, with D possibly TRBD1 on 6 matching bases. CDR1 is MGHRA and CDR2 is YSYEKL in the germline V gene. This CDR3 contains 18 residues. V lost 3 bases, J lost 1 base, and 21 bases lay in between. The CDR3 bases are TGCGCCAGCAGCCATGGAATTGGACAGTTCGAAAAGAACACTGAAGCTTTCTTT. Protein sequence: CASSHGIGQFEKNTEAFF.